This T cell receptor beta chain derives from a study of blood T cell repertoires in COVID-19. Study at large: Donors in the United States, Italy and Spain gave samples during acute or convalescent COVID-19. Sources were T cells, B-cell-depleted T cells, or PBMCs; the material itself was cDNA or gDNA.

This clone was picked up a small number of times. CDR1 and CDR2 from the germline V gene are SGHTA and FQGNSA. V was cut by 3 bases and J by 5 bases, with 16 bases left in between. The CDR3 sequence is 15 residues long. Authors' analysis steps: Reference gene primers were amplified, and this amplification served to estimate nucleated cell counts. The table came from immunoSEQ multiplex PCR; TCRdb's copy has only in-frame clones and leaves some out. V, J and clone size were drawn from that table, and D and trimming were deduced from the DNA. Altogether about 98,000 clones are present, about 80% being singletons, with the ten largest covering roughly 10%.

This TCR derives from a man aged 65 to 85 with active or convalescent COVID-19. This sequence joins TRBV7-2 and TRBJ1-2; maybe TRBD1 (6 bases). Sequenced sample: peripheral blood. CDR3 coding DNA: TGTGCCAGCAGCTTTAGACAGGCGATGGGGTATGGCTACACCTTC. Amino acid sequence: CASSFRQAMGYGYTF.